This entry concerns a single T cell receptor (beta chain). These data are taken from a study of blood T cell repertoires in COVID-19. About the research overall: Collection of acute and convalescent COVID-19 samples took place in the United States, Italy and Spain.

Trimming cost V 2 bases and J 0 bases, with 6 bases left between them. The CDR3 length is 14 residues. From germline, CDR1 is MNHEY and CDR2 SMNVEV (reference sequence). TCRdb's table, derived via immunoSEQ multiplex PCR, lists solely in-frame clones and lacks some. The data contain under 250,000 clones, around nine tenths of them seen just once; the ten biggest clones take up under 4%. The sample was peripheral blood. The origin of this receptor is a man younger than 35 with active or convalescent COVID-19. The rearrangement links TRBV27 to TRBJ2-3; D gene uncertain. This CDR3 is CASSLLTSTDTQYF. Here the CDR3 DNA reads TGTGCCAGCAGTTTACTGACTAGCACAGATACGCAGTATTTT.